This entry lists 18 T cell receptor beta chains sequenced from one sample in a study of early T cells in non-severe SARS-CoV-2 infection. From the 5' RACE reads, TCRdb called clonotypes with MiXCR, one entry per CDR3 protein. The sample shows around 98,000 distinct CDR3 sequences, roughly 9.6% of them seen only once. Input material: whole blood. Every receptor here comes from an adult who was a healthcare worker with PCR-confirmed SARS-CoV-2 infection or an uninfected control (not recorded which).

This clonotype was seen at least ten times. The CDR3 DNA follows: TGTGCCAGCAGCTCTCCGGGACTAGCGGGCCTAGCCAAAAACATTCAGTACTTC. This sequence encodes CASSSPGLAGLAKNIQYF. This chain joins TRBV7-2 and TRBJ2-4; 12 bases match TRBD2. Trimming took 4 bases from V and 0 from J; bases not matched to a gene: 7. The CDR3 runs to 18 residues. Germline V gene data show CDR1 as SGHTA and CDR2 as FQGNSA.

This clonotype occurred many times. This chain connects TRBV5-1 to TRBJ2-3; D not resolved. From germline, CDR1 is SGHRS and CDR2 YFSETQ. V lost 4 bases and J lost 5, with 11 bases in between. The CDR3 contains 13 residues. CDR3 bases: TGCGCCAGCAGCCCCTTACGAAGAGATACGCAGTATTTT. Protein sequence: CASSPLRRDTQYF.

This clonotype has only a few counts. The CDR3 DNA sequence: TGTGCCAGCAGCTTAATGGACACCCCTCGCACTGAAGCTTTCTTT. As protein: CASSLMDTPRTEAFF. V usage is TRBV5-8 and J usage is TRBJ1-1; D might be TRBD1 (5 bases). The germline gives CDR1 SGHTS, CDR2 YDEGEE. This CDR3 comprises 15 residues. Trimming shortened V by 2 bases and J by 4 bases, and 15 bases separated the two germline ends.

This clonotype has a handful of counts. The chain has TRBV18 and TRBJ1-5; the match to TRBD1 covers 10 bases. Germline loops: CDR1 KGHSH, CDR2 LQKENI. The CDR3 sequence is 15 residues long. The trim removed 2 bases at V and 3 bases at J, leaving 1 base unmatched. The CDR3 DNA is TGTGCCAGCTCACCAGACAGGGGGCACAATCAGCCCCAGCATTTT. It encodes CASSPDRGHNQPQHF.

This clonotype was found a few times. The chain couples TRBV11-2 to TRBJ1-2; D gene unclear. The CDR3 has 14 residues. The germline V gene encodes CDR1 SGHAT and CDR2 FQNNGV. The V and J ends lost 4 bases and 4 bases respectively, with 13 bases between them. The CDR3 DNA sequence: TGTGCCAGCAGCTGGTCCAACCAGGCCTATGGCTACACCTTC. Translation gives CASSWSNQAYGYTF.

In its sample, this clonotype was seen many times. V usage is TRBV9 and J usage is TRBJ2-2; D perhaps matches TRBD2 (5 bases). V was shortened by 0 bases and J by 3 bases, with 12 bases between the two germline ends. CDR3 length equals 16 residues. From germline, CDR1 is SGDLS and CDR2 YYNGEE. This CDR3 reads CASSVESRVDTGELFF. The CDR3 DNA follows: TGTGCCAGCAGCGTAGAGTCGAGGGTGGACACCGGGGAGCTGTTTTTT.

There are a few counts of this clonotype. V is TRBV28 and J is TRBJ2-7; D remains unclear. Germline lookup yields CDR1 MDHEN and CDR2 SYDVKM. This CDR3 is built from 13 residues. Trimming removed 3 bases at V and 2 bases at J, with 8 bases between. The CDR3 sequence is CASSFSPTYEQYF. DNA for the CDR3: TGTGCCAGCAGTTTCTCCCCCACCTACGAGCAGTACTTC.

This clonotype was counted at least ten times. The chain has TRBV20-1 and TRBJ2-4; 7 nucleotides agree with TRBD2. Trimming took 0 bases from V and 1 from J; bases not matched to a gene: 3. Per the germline V gene, CDR1 is DFQATT and CDR2 is SNEGSKA (reference sequence). This CDR3 region has 15 residues. CDR3 region: CSARDPGGAKNIQYF. The CDR3 DNA reads TGCAGTGCTAGAGATCCCGGGGGGGCCAAAAACATTCAGTACTTC.

This clonotype showed up just a few times. As DNA, the CDR3 is TGCAGCGTTGAATCCGGGCTGAACACTGAAGCTTTCTTT. Its translation is CSVESGLNTEAFF. This chain joins TRBV29-1 and TRBJ1-1, with D unresolved. Germline V CDR1 and CDR2: SQVTM, ANQGSEA. CDR3 size: 13 residues. The germline V and J ends were trimmed by 2 bases and 0 bases, with 7 bases remaining between them. The full variable domain, with the rest looked up from reference TRBV29-1 and TRBJ1-1, is SAVISQKPSRDICQRGTSLTIQCQVDSQVTMMFWYRQQPGQSLTLIATANQGSEATYESGFVIDKFPISRPNLTFSTLTVSNMSPEDSSIYLCSVESGLNTEAFFGQGTRLTVV.

This chain connects TRBV6-1 to TRBJ1-5, with unresolved D. Germline V gene lookup returns CDR1 MNHNS and CDR2 SASEGT. V dropped 3 bases and J dropped 0 bases, with 12 bases sitting between them. The CDR3 is made up of 16 amino acids. The CDR3 sequence is CASSDRLGNSNQPQHF. For the CDR3, the DNA is TGTGCCAGCAGTGACCGTCTCGGCAATAGCAATCAGCCCCAGCATTTT.

This clonotype was found many times. This chain joins TRBV19 and TRBJ1-5; 7 nucleotides match TRBD1. Per germline, CDR1 LNHDA and CDR2 SQIVND (reference sequence). V lost 7 bases and J lost 0; bases outside the gene matches: 6. The CDR3 is 15 amino acids. The CDR3 DNA is TGTGCCAGTACCAGGGGACAGTATAGCAATCAGCCCCAGCATTTT. As protein: CASTRGQYSNQPQHF.

A note on this clonotype: A read error may explain this, as a much larger clone is one base away. This chain links TRBV5-6 with TRBJ2-5, with 8 bases aligning to TRBD1. V dropped 3 bases and J dropped 5; count of bases not matched to a gene: 12. The CDR3 loop spans 16 amino acids. Germline V lookup: CDR1 SGHDT, CDR2 YYEEEE. CDR3 in DNA: TGTGCCAGCAGCTCGATCGCAGGACAGGGAACGGAGACCCAGTACTTC. Translated, it gives CASSSIAGQGTETQYF.

The chain carries TRBV4-1 and TRBJ1-1; D ambiguous. The CDR3 consists of 13 residues. The V and J ends lost 0 bases and 0 bases respectively, with 2 bases between them. Per the germline V gene, CDR1 is MGHRA and CDR2 is YSYEKL. The CDR3 is CASSQDMNTEAFF. In DNA, the CDR3 is TGCGCCAGCAGCCAAGATATGAACACTGAAGCTTTCTTT.

This clonotype appeared many times. This chain links TRBV7-8 with TRBJ1-1; D not resolved. In germline, CDR1 is SGHVS, CDR2 FQNEAQ. The CDR3 spans 15 residues. Trimming stripped 1 base from V and 6 bases from J, with 15 bases between. The CDR3 nucleotides read TGTGCCAGCAGCTTAGTCCGAGATCGGGAGGCTGAAGCTTTCTTT. It specifies CASSLVRDREAEAFF.

This clonotype was seen more than once but under ten times. J is TRBJ2-3 and V is TRBV20-1; D perhaps matches TRBD1 (5 bases). CDR1 and CDR2 from the germline V gene are DFQATT and SNEGSKA (reference sequence). V was pared by 1 base and J by 4 bases, with 9 bases between. The CDR3 is 13 residues long. The CDR3, as DNA: TGCAGTGCTAGAGTTAGGGGCCCAGATACGCAGTATTTT. Protein: CSARVRGPDTQYF.

This clonotype was recorded only once. CDR3 bases: TGTGCCAGCAGCCACTCTGACATTACGGGCATTCAGTACTTC. Translated, it gives CASSHSDITGIQYF. The V and J genes are TRBV5-4 and TRBJ2-4; no reliable D call. Germline lookup yields CDR1 SGHNT and CDR2 YYREEE (reference sequence). The V end was cut by 4 bases, the J end by 9 bases, with 17 bases between. This CDR3 contains 14 residues.

The chain joins TRBV5-1 to TRBJ2-3; no clear D gene. Germline CDR1 reads SGHRS; CDR2 reads YFSETQ. The CDR3 length is 15 residues. Trimming removed 4 bases at V and 1 base at J, with 13 bases between. CDR3 protein: CASSPNPTGTDTQYF. The CDR3 nucleotides are TGCGCCAGCAGCCCCAACCCGACTGGCACAGATACGCAGTATTTT.

The chain uses TRBV12-3 or TRBV12-4 and TRBJ2-7; D possibly corresponds to TRBD2 (6 bases). This CDR3 contains 13 residues. Between the trimmed V and J ends, which lost 0 bases and 7 bases, there was a span of 10 bases. The CDR3 sequence is CASSLATSGEQYF. The CDR3 DNA follows: TGTGCCAGCAGTTTAGCTACCAGCGGGGAGCAGTACTTC.